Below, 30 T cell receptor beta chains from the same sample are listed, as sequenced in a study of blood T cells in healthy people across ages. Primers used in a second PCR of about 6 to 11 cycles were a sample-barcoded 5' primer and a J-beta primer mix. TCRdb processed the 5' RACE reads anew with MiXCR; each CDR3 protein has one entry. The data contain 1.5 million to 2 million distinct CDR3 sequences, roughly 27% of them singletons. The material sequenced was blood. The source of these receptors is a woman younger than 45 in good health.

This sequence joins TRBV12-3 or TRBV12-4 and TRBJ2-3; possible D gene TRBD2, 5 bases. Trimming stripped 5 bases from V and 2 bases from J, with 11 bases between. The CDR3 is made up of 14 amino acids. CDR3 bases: TGTGCCAGCAGTCCAACGGACTTCACAGATACGCAGTATTTT. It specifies CASSPTDFTDTQYF.

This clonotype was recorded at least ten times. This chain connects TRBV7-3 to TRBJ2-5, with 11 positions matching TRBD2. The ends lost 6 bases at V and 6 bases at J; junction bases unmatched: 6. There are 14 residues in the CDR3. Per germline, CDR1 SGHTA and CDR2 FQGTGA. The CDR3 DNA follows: TGTGCCAGCAGGTTTACTAGCGGGGGACAGACCCAGTACTTC. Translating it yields CASRFTSGGQTQYF.

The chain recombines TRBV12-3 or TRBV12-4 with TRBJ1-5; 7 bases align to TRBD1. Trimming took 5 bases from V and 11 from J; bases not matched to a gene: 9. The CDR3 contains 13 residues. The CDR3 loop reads CASSPSSRGAQHF. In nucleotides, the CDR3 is TGTGCCAGCAGTCCATCGTCCAGGGGGGCCCAGCATTTT.

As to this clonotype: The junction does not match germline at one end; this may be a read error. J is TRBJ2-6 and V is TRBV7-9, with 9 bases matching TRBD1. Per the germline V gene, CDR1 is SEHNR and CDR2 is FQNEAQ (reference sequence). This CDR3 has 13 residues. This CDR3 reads CASSWTGANVPTF. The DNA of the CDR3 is TGTGCCAGCAGCTGGACAGGGGCCAACGTCCCGACTTTC.

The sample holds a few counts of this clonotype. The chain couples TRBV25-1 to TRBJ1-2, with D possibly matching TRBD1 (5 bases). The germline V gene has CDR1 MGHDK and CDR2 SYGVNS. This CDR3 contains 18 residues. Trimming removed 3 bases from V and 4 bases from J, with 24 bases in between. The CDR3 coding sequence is TGTGCCAGCAGTGAGTCAAGGGTCGTGGGACGGGGGAGCTATGGCTACACCTTC. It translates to CASSESRVVGRGSYGYTF.

CDR3 DNA: TGTGCCAGCAGCTCCAGTGGCTGGACGGATACGCAGTATTTT. It yields the protein CASSSSGWTDTQYF. This sequence joins TRBV7-9 and TRBJ2-3; no clear D. The V end was cut by 4 bases, the J end by 6 bases, with 14 bases between. The CDR3 is 14 amino acids. Per the germline V gene, CDR1 is SEHNR and CDR2 is FQNEAQ (reference sequence).

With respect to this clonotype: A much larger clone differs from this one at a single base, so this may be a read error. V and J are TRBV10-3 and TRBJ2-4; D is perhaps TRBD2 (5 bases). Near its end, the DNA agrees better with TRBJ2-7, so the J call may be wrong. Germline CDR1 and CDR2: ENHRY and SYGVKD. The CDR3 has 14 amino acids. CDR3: CAISEWERSCEQYF. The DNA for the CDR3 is TGTGCCATCAGTGAGTGGGAGCGGTCCTGCGAGCAGTACTTC.

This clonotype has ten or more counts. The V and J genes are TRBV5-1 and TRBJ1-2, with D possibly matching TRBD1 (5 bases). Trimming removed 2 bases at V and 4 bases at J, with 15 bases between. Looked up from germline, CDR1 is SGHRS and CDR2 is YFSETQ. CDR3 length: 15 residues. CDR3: CASSFTAQAFYGYTF. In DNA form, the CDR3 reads TGCGCCAGCAGCTTTACCGCACAGGCCTTCTATGGCTACACCTTC.

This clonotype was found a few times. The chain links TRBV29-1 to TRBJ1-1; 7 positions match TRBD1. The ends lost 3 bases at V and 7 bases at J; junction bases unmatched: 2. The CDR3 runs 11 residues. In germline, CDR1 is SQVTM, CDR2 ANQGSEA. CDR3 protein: CSVEGQYEAFF. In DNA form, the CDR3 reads TGCAGCGTTGAGGGACAGTATGAAGCTTTCTTT.

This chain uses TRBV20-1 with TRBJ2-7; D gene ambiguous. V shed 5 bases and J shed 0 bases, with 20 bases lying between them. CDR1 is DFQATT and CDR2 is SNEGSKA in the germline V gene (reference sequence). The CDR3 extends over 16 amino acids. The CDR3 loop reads CSASYVKGWSSYEQYF. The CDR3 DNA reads TGCAGTGCTTCGTACGTGAAGGGCTGGAGCTCCTACGAGCAGTACTTC.

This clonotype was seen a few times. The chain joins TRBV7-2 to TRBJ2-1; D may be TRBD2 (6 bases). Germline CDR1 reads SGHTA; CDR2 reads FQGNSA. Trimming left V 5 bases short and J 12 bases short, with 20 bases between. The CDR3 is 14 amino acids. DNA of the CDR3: TGTGCCAGCAGCCCAAGAGGGCTAGCGCCTCGGCAGTTCTTC. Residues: CASSPRGLAPRQFF.

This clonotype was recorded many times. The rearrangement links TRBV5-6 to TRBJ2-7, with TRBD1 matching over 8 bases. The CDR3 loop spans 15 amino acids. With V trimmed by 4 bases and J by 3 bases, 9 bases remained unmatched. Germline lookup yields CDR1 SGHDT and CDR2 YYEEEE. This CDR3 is CASSPFKTGVYEQYF. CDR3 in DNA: TGTGCCAGCAGCCCTTTTAAGACAGGGGTCTACGAGCAGTACTTC.

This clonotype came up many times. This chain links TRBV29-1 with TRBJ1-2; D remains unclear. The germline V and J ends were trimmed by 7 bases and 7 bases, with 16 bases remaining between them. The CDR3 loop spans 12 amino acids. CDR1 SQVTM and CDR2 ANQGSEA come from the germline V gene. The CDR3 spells CSGSLPGIGYTF. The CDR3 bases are TGCAGCGGGAGCCTCCCGGGAATTGGCTACACCTTC.

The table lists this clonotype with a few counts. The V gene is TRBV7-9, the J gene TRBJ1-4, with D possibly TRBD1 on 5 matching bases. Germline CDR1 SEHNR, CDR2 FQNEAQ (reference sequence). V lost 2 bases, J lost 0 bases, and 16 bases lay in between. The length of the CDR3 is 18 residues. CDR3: CASSLLKGWGATNEKLFF. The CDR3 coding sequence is TGTGCCAGCAGCTTACTAAAGGGGTGGGGTGCAACTAATGAAAAACTGTTTTTT.

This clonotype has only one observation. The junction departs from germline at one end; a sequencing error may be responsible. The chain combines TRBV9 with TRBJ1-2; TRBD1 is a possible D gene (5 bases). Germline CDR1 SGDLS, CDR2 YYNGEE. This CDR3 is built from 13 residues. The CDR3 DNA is TGTGCCAGCAGTGACGGGACGGGCTATGGCGACACCTTC. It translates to CASSDGTGYGDTF.

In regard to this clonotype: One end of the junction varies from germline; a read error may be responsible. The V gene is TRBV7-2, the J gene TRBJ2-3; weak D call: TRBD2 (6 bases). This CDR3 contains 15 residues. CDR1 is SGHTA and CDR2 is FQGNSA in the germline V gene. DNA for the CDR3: TGTGCCAGCAACTTAGGCGGCGGGGGCACAGATACGCAGTATTTT. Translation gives CASNLGGGGTDTQYF. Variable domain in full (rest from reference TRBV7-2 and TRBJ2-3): GAGVSQSPSNKVTEKGKDVELRCDPISGHTALYWYRQSLGQGLEFLIYFQGNSAPDKSGLPSDRFSAERTGGSVSTLTIQRTQQEDSAVYLCASNLGGGGTDTQYFGPGTRLTVL.

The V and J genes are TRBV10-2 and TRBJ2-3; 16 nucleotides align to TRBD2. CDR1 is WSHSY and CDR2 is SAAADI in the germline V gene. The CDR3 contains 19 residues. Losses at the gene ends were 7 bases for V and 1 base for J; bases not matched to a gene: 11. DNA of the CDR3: TGCGCCAGCACCCGGGGACTAGCGGGGGGGCAAACTGGCACAGATACGCAGTATTTT. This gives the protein CASTRGLAGGQTGTDTQYF.

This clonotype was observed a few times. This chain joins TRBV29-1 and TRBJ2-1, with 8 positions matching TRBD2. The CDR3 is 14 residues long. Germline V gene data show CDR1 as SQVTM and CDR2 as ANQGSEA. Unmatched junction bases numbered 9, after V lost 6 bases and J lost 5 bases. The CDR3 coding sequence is TGCAGCGTCCCCGGGGGGGGTATCAACAATGAGCAGTTCTTC. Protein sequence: CSVPGGGINNEQFF.

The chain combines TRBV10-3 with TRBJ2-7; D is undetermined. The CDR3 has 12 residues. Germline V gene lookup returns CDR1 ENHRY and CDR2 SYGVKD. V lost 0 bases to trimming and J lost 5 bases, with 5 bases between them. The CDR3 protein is CAISESTDEQYF. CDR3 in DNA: TGTGCCATCAGTGAGTCGACGGACGAGCAGTACTTC.

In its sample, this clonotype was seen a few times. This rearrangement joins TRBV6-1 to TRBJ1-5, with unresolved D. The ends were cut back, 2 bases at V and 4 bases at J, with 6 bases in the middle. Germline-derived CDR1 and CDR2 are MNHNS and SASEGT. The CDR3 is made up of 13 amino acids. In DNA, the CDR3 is TGTGCCAGCAGTGAATTAGCGAATCAGCCCCAGCATTTT. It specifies CASSELANQPQHF.

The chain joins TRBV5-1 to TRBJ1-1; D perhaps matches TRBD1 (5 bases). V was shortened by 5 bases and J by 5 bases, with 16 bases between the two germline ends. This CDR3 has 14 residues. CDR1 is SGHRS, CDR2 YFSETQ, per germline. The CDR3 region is CASRSSQGGTEAFF. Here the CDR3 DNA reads TGCGCCAGCAGATCAAGTCAGGGTGGGACTGAAGCTTTCTTT.

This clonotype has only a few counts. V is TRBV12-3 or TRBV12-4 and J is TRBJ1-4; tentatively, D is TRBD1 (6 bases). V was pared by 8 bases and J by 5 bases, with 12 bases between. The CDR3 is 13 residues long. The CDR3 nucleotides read TGTGCCAGCTCTCCACAGGGAAATGAAAAACTGTTTTTT. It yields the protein CASSPQGNEKLFF.

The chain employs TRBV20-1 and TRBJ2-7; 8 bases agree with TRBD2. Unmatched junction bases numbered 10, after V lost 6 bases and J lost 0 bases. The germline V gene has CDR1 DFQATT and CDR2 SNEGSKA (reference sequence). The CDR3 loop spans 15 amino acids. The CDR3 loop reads CSAGGRGRYSYEQYF. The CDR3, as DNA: TGCAGTGCCGGGGGTCGCGGGAGGTACTCCTACGAGCAGTACTTC.

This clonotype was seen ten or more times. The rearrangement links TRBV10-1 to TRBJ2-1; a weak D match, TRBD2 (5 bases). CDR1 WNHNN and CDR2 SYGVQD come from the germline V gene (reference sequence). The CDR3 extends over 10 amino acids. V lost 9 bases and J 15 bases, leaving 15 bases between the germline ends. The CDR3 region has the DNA TGCGCCAGGAGGGCACTCCTTCCGTTCTTC. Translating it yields CARRALLPFF.

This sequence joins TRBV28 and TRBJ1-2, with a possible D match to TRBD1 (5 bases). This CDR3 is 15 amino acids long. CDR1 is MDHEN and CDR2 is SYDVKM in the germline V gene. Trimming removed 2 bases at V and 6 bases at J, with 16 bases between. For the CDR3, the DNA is TGTGCCAGCAGTTTAGGGGCGACTAAGAGCGATGGCTACACCTTC. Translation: CASSLGATKSDGYTF.

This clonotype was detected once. Here the CDR3 reads CSGRRDSGEGQFF. The CDR3 DNA is TGCAGCGGGCGGCGGGACAGCGGGGAAGGGCAGTTCTTC. J is TRBJ2-1 and V is TRBV29-1; D assignment may be TRBD1 or TRBD2 (7 bases each). CDR3 size: 13 residues. V lost 7 bases and J 12 bases, leaving 22 bases between the germline ends. In germline, CDR1 is SQVTM, CDR2 ANQGSEA.

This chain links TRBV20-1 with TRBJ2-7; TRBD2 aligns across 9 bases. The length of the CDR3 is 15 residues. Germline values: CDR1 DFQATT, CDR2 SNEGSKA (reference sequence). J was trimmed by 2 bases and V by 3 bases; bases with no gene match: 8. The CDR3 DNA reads TGCAGTGCTAGGGGTAGCGGGAGCCTTGCCTACGAGCAGTACTTC. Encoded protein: CSARGSGSLAYEQYF.

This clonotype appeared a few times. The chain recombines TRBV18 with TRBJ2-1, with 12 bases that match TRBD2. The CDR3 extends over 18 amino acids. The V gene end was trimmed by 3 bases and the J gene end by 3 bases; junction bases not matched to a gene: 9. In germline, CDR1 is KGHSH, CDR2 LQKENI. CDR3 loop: CASSPSTSGGQFYNEQFF. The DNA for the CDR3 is TGTGCCAGCTCACCCTCCACTAGCGGGGGGCAATTCTACAATGAGCAGTTCTTC.

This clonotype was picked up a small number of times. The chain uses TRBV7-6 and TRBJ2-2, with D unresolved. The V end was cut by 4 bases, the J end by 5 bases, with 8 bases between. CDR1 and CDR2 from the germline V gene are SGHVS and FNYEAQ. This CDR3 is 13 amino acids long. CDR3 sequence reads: CASSSFRTGELFF. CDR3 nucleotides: TGTGCCAGCAGCTCCTTTAGAACCGGGGAGCTGTTTTTT.

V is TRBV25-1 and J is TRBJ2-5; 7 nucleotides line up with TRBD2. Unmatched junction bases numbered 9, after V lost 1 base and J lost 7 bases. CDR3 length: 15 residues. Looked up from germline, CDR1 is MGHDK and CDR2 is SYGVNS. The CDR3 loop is CASSEFGGSGGTQYF. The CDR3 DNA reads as TGTGCCAGCAGTGAATTCGGAGGGTCGGGAGGGACCCAGTACTTC. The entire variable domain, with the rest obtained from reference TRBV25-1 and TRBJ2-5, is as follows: EADIYQTPRYLVIGTGKKITLECSQTMGHDKMYWYQQDPGMELHLIHYSYGVNSTEKGDLSSESTVSRIRTEHFPLTLESARPSHTSQYLCASSEFGGSGGTQYFGPGTRLLVL.